This T cell receptor beta chain came from a study of blood T cell repertoires in COVID-19. About the research overall: PBMCs, B-cell-depleted T cells, or T cells were the source of the cDNA or gDNA that made up the material.

Study processing details: Nucleated cell number was recorded as an estimate derived from reference gene primer amplification. Sequencing was performed with immunoSEQ multiplex PCR; in TCRdb, only in-frame clones are kept and a portion is missing. V and J calls and clone size follow that table, whereas D and trimming were derived from the DNA. The profile shows 130,000 to 150,000 clones, just under 90% of them singletons. CDR1 and CDR2 (germline): KGHSH, LQKENI. The ends lost 6 bases at V and 5 bases at J; junction bases unmatched: 10. This CDR3 spans 15 amino acids. Sequenced material: peripheral blood. This sequence originates from a woman in her forties or fifties with active or convalescent COVID-19. The chain recombines TRBV18 with TRBJ1-1; 9 bases match TRBD1. This chain's CDR3 is CASSSQGAVGTEAFF. The DNA for the CDR3 is TGTGCCAGCTCTTCACAGGGGGCAGTGGGGACTGAAGCTTTCTTT.